The 26 T cell receptor beta chains below were found in one sample sequenced in a study of blood T cell repertoires in COVID-19 (dated by TCRdb to between 2020 and 2021). Library method: the immunoSEQ multiplex PCR assay. As stored in TCRdb, this immuneACCESS dataset retains in-frame rearrangements with V and J assigned. A fraction of the clones does not appear; measured against another copy, unresolved V genes explain less than half of the discrepancy, and the remainder lacks a known reason. The sample has approximately 140,000 clones on record, over 75% of them singletons. The ten largest clones capture approximately 1.2% of the sample. Sequencing was carried out using PBMCs or T cells enriched from blood (not recorded which). Receptors originate from a woman in her thirties with acute COVID-19.

The chain joins TRBV5-1 to TRBJ2-3; 12 bases fit TRBD2. Germline V gene sequence: CDR1 SGHRS, CDR2 YFSETQ. This CDR3 has 16 amino acids. J lost 2 bases, V lost 0 bases, and 1 base had no gene match. DNA of the CDR3: TGCGCCAGCAGCTTGGGACTAGCGGGAGACACAGATACGCAGTATTTT. Translating it yields CASSLGLAGDTDTQYF.

J is TRBJ1-2 and V is TRBV11-2, with 9 bases that match TRBD1. Trimming took 2 bases from V and 0 from J; bases not matched to a gene: 7. The CDR3 runs to 17 residues. Germline V lookup: CDR1 SGHAT, CDR2 FQNNGV. The CDR3 DNA follows: TGTGCCAGCAGCTTAAGGAGACAGGGGGATTCTAACTATGGCTACACCTTC. This gives the protein CASSLRRQGDSNYGYTF.

The chain carries TRBV28 and TRBJ1-2, with D maybe TRBD1 (6 bases). V was cut by 6 bases and J by 4 bases, with 15 bases left in between. Germline CDR1 is MDHEN and CDR2 is SYDVKM. CDR3 length equals 14 residues. The CDR3 DNA is TGTGCCAGCAGATCTCCACAGGGACGCTATGGCTACACCTTC. It translates to CASRSPQGRYGYTF.

This chain connects TRBV2 to TRBJ2-1; D remains unclear. The V gene's germline CDR1 is SNHLY and CDR2 FYNNEI. The germline V and J ends were trimmed by 4 bases and 7 bases, with 5 bases remaining between them. The CDR3 contains 11 residues. The CDR3 region is CASSVENEQFF. CDR3 DNA: TGTGCCAGCAGTGTTGAGAATGAGCAGTTCTTC.

This chain connects TRBV29-1 to TRBJ1-2; D gene ambiguous. Germline CDR1 SQVTM, CDR2 ANQGSEA. This CDR3 comprises 13 residues. Trimming removed 0 bases at V and 3 bases at J, with 8 bases between. The CDR3, as DNA: TGCAGCGTTGAAGACCGCACGGACTATGGCTACACCTTC. Protein sequence: CSVEDRTDYGYTF. Full variable domain (outside the CDR3, taken from reference TRBV29-1 and TRBJ1-2): SAVISQKPSRDICQRGTSLTIQCQVDSQVTMMFWYRQQPGQSLTLIATANQGSEATYESGFVIDKFPISRPNLTFSTLTVSNMSPEDSSIYLCSVEDRTDYGYTFGSGTRLTVV.

V and J are TRBV9 and TRBJ1-5; 8 bases match TRBD1. V was clipped by 3 bases and J by 2 bases; unmatched bases: 4. Germline V lookup: CDR1 SGDLS, CDR2 YYNGEE. This CDR3 is 15 amino acids long. The CDR3 region has the DNA TGTGCCAGCAGCGCCGAGGGACAGGGCAATCAGCCCCAGCATTTT. This sequence encodes CASSAEGQGNQPQHF. Together with reference TRBV9 and TRBJ1-5, the CDR3 gives the full variable domain: DSGVTQTPKHLITATGQRVTLRCSPRSGDLSVYWYQQSLDQGLQFLIQYYNGEERAKGNILERFSAQQFPDLHSELNLSSLELGDSALYFCASSAEGQGNQPQHFGDGTRLSIL.

This clone appeared once. The chain combines TRBV28 with TRBJ2-3; tentatively, D is TRBD1 (6 bases). The CDR3 runs 15 residues. The germline gives CDR1 MDHEN, CDR2 SYDVKM. The V end lost 6 bases, the J end lost 4 bases, and 17 bases lay between the germline ends. CDR3 sequence: CASRKQGVDADTQYF. The CDR3 DNA reads as TGTGCCAGCAGAAAACAGGGAGTAGACGCAGATACGCAGTATTTT.

The chain links TRBV5-8 to TRBJ2-1, with D possibly being TRBD2 (5 bases). The V end was cut by 2 bases, the J end by 0 bases, with 21 bases between. The CDR3 has 19 amino acids. The germline CDR1 and CDR2 sequences are SGHTS and YDEGEE. The CDR3 bases are TGTGCCAGCAGCTTACACGTTTCGGACTCCCCGAGCTCCTACAATGAGCAGTTCTTC. Translating gives CASSLHVSDSPSSYNEQFF. Looking up the rest from reference TRBV5-8 and TRBJ2-1 gives the full variable domain: EAGVTQSPTHLIKTRGQQATLRCSPISGHTSVYWYQQALGLGLQFLLWYDEGEERNRGNFPPRFSGRQFPNYSSELNVNALELEDSALYLCASSLHVSDSPSSYNEQFFGPGTRLTVL.

The chain carries TRBV7-2 and TRBJ2-1, with 11 bases aligning to TRBD2. The V gene end was trimmed by 0 bases and the J gene end by 6 bases; junction bases not matched to a gene: 1. Germline V gives CDR1 SGHTA, CDR2 FQGNSA. The length of the CDR3 is 15 residues. CDR3 sequence (DNA): TGTGCCAGCAGCTTAGCTCTAGCGGGAGGCAATGAGCAGTTCTTC. Its translation: CASSLALAGGNEQFF.

The CDR3 is CASSLGLTNEQFF. Written as DNA, the CDR3 is TGCGCCAGCAGCTTGGGTCTAACCAATGAGCAGTTCTTC. The chain is built from TRBV5-1 and TRBJ2-1, with unresolved D. Germline CDR1 is SGHRS and CDR2 is YFSETQ. V was shortened by 0 bases and J by 6 bases, with 7 bases between the two germline ends. This CDR3 is built from 13 residues.

This chain uses TRBV5-1 with TRBJ2-1, with 9 bases aligning to TRBD2. Germline V gene data show CDR1 as SGHRS and CDR2 as YFSETQ. V lost 4 bases and J lost 5; bases outside the gene matches: 7. This CDR3 has 15 residues. The CDR3 bases are TGCGCCAGCAGCCCCACAGCGGGAGGCCACAATGAGCAGTTCTTC. Translation: CASSPTAGGHNEQFF.

As for this clone: The sample holds other DNA sequences that translate to the same CDR3. This chain uses TRBV9 with TRBJ2-1; possibly TRBD2 for D (6 bases). The length of the CDR3 is 15 residues. The germline CDR1 and CDR2 sequences are SGDLS and YYNGEE. Trimming removed 0 bases from V and 1 base from J, with 8 bases in between. CDR3 bases: TGTGCCAGCAGCGTAGCGGGGGATTCCTACAATGAGCAGTTCTTC. The encoded protein is CASSVAGDSYNEQFF.

The chain links TRBV25-1 to TRBJ2-7, with TRBD1 matching over 8 bases. Losses at the gene ends were 4 bases for V and 1 base for J; bases not matched to a gene: 3. Germline CDR1 reads MGHDK; CDR2 reads SYGVNS. This CDR3 has 14 residues. Written as DNA, the CDR3 is TGTGCCAGCAGTGTAACAGGGGGTTCCTACGAGCAGTACTTC. Protein product: CASSVTGGSYEQYF.

The chain joins TRBV7-2 to TRBJ2-1, with TRBD2 matching over 13 bases. After removal of 5 bases from V and 3 bases from J, the junction contained 10 bases not matched to a gene. From germline, CDR1 is SGHTA and CDR2 FQGNSA. This CDR3 has 18 residues. CDR3 loop: CASSPTSGRSPLYNEQFF. CDR3 DNA: TGTGCCAGCAGCCCGACTAGCGGGAGGTCTCCGCTCTACAATGAGCAGTTCTTC. Looking up the rest from reference TRBV7-2 and TRBJ2-1 gives the full variable domain: GAGVSQSPSNKVTEKGKDVELRCDPISGHTALYWYRQSLGQGLEFLIYFQGNSAPDKSGLPSDRFSAERTGGSVSTLTIQRTQQEDSAVYLCASSPTSGRSPLYNEQFFGPGTRLTVL.

This clone was observed once. The chain employs TRBV12-3 or TRBV12-4 and TRBJ2-5, with D possibly matching TRBD2 (5 bases). V lost 6 bases to trimming and J lost 3 bases, with 11 bases between them. The CDR3 contains 13 residues. CDR3 nucleotide sequence: TGTGCCAGCAGAAACACTAGGAAAGAGACCCAGTACTTC. The encoded protein is CASRNTRKETQYF.

This chain connects TRBV2 to TRBJ1-1; 7 bases align to TRBD1. CDR1 is SNHLY, CDR2 FYNNEI, per germline. Unmatched junction bases numbered 7, after V lost 6 bases and J lost 0 bases. CDR3 length equals 15 residues. The CDR3 region is CASRGAQGLNTEAFF. CDR3 nucleotides: TGTGCCAGCAGAGGGGCACAGGGGTTGAACACTGAAGCTTTCTTT. Looking up the rest from reference TRBV2 and TRBJ1-1 gives the full variable domain: EPEVTQTPSHQVTQMGQEVILRCVPISNHLYFYWYRQILGQKVEFLVSFYNNEISEKSEIFDDQFSVERPDGSNFTLKIRSTKLEDSAMYFCASRGAQGLNTEAFFGQGTRLTVV.

The chain uses TRBV28 and TRBJ2-2, with a possible D match to TRBD2 (5 bases). This CDR3 has 15 residues. From germline, CDR1 is MDHEN and CDR2 SYDVKM. Deletions cut 7 bases from V and 6 bases from J, with 18 bases between. CDR3 DNA sequence: TGTGCCAGCACCCATCGAGGGAGAGGGTCCGGGGAGCTGTTTTTT. This sequence encodes CASTHRGRGSGELFF.

The V and J genes are TRBV7-2 and TRBJ1-2, with 10 bases matching TRBD1. The CDR3 is made up of 15 amino acids. CDR1 SGHTA and CDR2 FQGNSA come from the germline V gene. J was trimmed by 4 bases and V by 2 bases; bases with no gene match: 4. CDR3 coding DNA: TGTGCCAGCAGCTTAACCGGACAGGGGGGCTATGGCTACACCTTC. Amino acid sequence: CASSLTGQGGYGYTF.

V gene TRBV28 combines with J gene TRBJ1-2; 8 bases agree with TRBD1. Germline V gives CDR1 MDHEN, CDR2 SYDVKM. CDR3 size: 14 residues. The J segment lost 5 bases and the V segment lost 8 bases, leaving 10 bases of the junction unmatched. CDR3 region: CASLQTGAGYGYTF. The CDR3 DNA reads as TGTGCCAGCTTACAGACAGGGGCTGGGTATGGCTACACCTTC.

J is TRBJ1-5 and V is TRBV6-5; D perhaps matches TRBD1 (6 bases). CDR1 is MNHEY, CDR2 SVGAGI, per germline. The CDR3 extends over 12 amino acids. V was trimmed by 11 bases and J by 6 bases, leaving 14 bases between them. The CDR3, as DNA: TGTGCCGGAAACAGGGAGGGTCAGCCCCAGCATTTT. Translating gives CAGNREGQPQHF.

The gene calls are TRBV11-1 and TRBJ2-1, with 9 bases matching TRBD1. Trimming removed 5 bases from V and 2 bases from J; junction bases left unmatched: 4. Germline CDR1 SGHAT, CDR2 FQDESV (reference sequence). The CDR3 consists of 15 residues. The CDR3 DNA reads as TGTGCCAGCAGCCAGGACAGGGGCGCCTACAATGAGCAGTTCTTC. Its translation is CASSQDRGAYNEQFF.

CDR3: CASSPRVFWEMNTEAFF. The CDR3 DNA follows: TGTGCCAGCAGCCCTCGCGTTTTCTGGGAGATGAACACTGAAGCTTTCTTT. V gene TRBV14 combines with J gene TRBJ1-1; D uncertain. CDR3 length equals 17 residues. Trimming cost V 4 bases and J 0 bases, with 18 bases left between them. The germline CDR1 and CDR2 sequences are SGHDN and FVKESK.

CDR3 protein: CASRLYRGDIYEQYF. For the CDR3, the DNA is TGTGCCAGCAGACTGTACAGGGGAGATATCTACGAGCAGTACTTC. The V call is TRBV6-5, the J call TRBJ2-7; 7 bases are a match to TRBD1. This CDR3 spans 15 amino acids. The germline V gene encodes CDR1 MNHEY and CDR2 SVGAGI. V lost 6 bases, J lost 3 bases, and 11 bases stayed unmatched.

The V and J genes are TRBV18 and TRBJ2-2; 10 positions match TRBD1. This CDR3 has 15 amino acids. The V gene end was trimmed by 4 bases and the J gene end by 5 bases; junction bases not matched to a gene: 4. Germline-derived CDR1 and CDR2 are KGHSH and LQKENI. The CDR3 DNA reads as TGTGCCAGCTCACGACAGGGGGCAGGAACCGGGGAGCTGTTTTTT. Translation gives CASSRQGAGTGELFF. Together with reference TRBV18 and TRBJ2-2, the CDR3 gives the full variable domain: NAGVMQNPRHLVRRRGQEARLRCSPMKGHSHVYWYRQLPEEGLKFMVYLQKENIIDESGMPKERFSAEFPKEGPSILRIQQVVRGDSAAYFCASSRQGAGTGELFFGEGSRLTVL.

The V and J genes are TRBV9 and TRBJ1-1; no definite D call. This CDR3 spans 13 amino acids. Germline CDR1 is SGDLS and CDR2 is YYNGEE. Trimming shortened V by 0 bases and J by 1 base, and 4 bases separated the two germline ends. The CDR3 nucleotides read TGTGCCAGCAGCGTAGTGGCGAACACTGAAGCTTTCTTT. Its protein is CASSVVANTEAFF.

V usage is TRBV27 and J usage is TRBJ1-2, with D possibly being TRBD1 (5 bases). V was pared by 5 bases and J by 0 bases, with 13 bases between. Germline V CDR1 and CDR2: MNHEY, SMNVEV (reference sequence). CDR3 length: 15 residues. The CDR3, as DNA: TGTGCCAGCAGTCCCGGGGCGGGAGCTAACTATGGCTACACCTTC. Residues: CASSPGAGANYGYTF.